This paragraph covers one T cell receptor (beta chain) sequence. Other DNA sequences within the sample encode an identical CDR3. The data are from a study of OX40 agonist ivuxolimab in advanced cancers. Study background: Recorded diagnoses for dose-escalation patients were hepatocellular carcinoma, melanoma, renal cell or head and neck cancer. Those enrolled were 82.7% male, with a mean age of approximately 60 years and ages from about 20 to 85.

CDR1 and CDR2 (germline): MDHEN, SYDVKM. The CDR3 contains 14 residues. After removal of 3 bases from V and 6 bases from J, the junction contained 5 bases not matched to a gene. Here immunoSEQ multiplex PCR was the method, and the copy in TCRdb shows in-frame clones only, minus some. The sample consists of about 83,000 clones, 75% to 95% of them appearing once. Peripheral blood came from all dose cohorts at three timepoints. Sequenced here: CD4+ or CD8+ T cells sorted from blood, sampled in a trial of the OX40 agonist ivuxolimab. The sequence was collected from an adult with an advanced solid tumor such as melanoma, head and neck, liver or kidney cancer. The J gene is TRBJ2-1, the V gene TRBV28, with TRBD2 matching over 7 bases. In DNA, the CDR3 is TGTGCCAGCAGTTTGTCCGGGGGGTCCAATGAGCAGTTCTTC. It is translated as CASSLSGGSNEQFF.